Included here is one T cell receptor (beta chain) sequence, with context. Antigen specificity is unknown. The junction had 0 bases not matched to a gene; V was cut back by 1 base and J by 0 bases. CDR1 MNHNS and CDR2 SASEGT come from the germline V gene. This CDR3 contains 15 residues. Method: immunoSEQ multiplex PCR; TCRdb's copy keeps in-frame clones and lacks some. This table has 150,000 to 200,000 clones, 70% to 90% appearing once. The data belong to a study of T cell responses to AZD1222 COVID-19 vaccine. Study observations and caveats: Mostly white British, mostly female donors; authors suggested clonal diversity may be underestimated.

The rearrangement links TRBV6-1 to TRBJ1-2; 9 positions match TRBD1. This specimen was peripheral blood, taken 28 days after the second dose of the MenACWY control vaccine. The receptor was isolated from an adult who received the MenACWY meningococcal vaccine as a control. The CDR3, as DNA: TGTGCCAGCAGTGAAGGGGACAGGGCTAACTATGGCTACACCTTC. Translation: CASSEGDRANYGYTF.